These T cell receptor beta chains were read from a single sample in a study. TCRdb re-called the 5' RACE reads through MiXCR, storing one row per CDR3 protein. The table lists 30,000 or so distinct CDR3 sequences, about 24% of them singletons. Source material: memory CD4+ T cells sorted from blood. These receptor sequences come from a female donor with breast cancer. CDR3s leave out the opening cysteine and the closing phenylalanine or tryptophan. Fields, in order: V gene, CDR3 protein.

TRBV9,ASSVSGGKEELF
TRBV6-2/TRBV6-3,ASSLGGGGLYNEQF
TRBV9,ASSATGSTDTQY
TRBV5-6,ASSGGTLNEQF
TRBV5-1,ASSTGLAGGPYEQY
TRBV6-5,ASSYRYGYT
TRBV5-1,ASSLDLTGSYGYT
TRBV6-5,ASSGQGAAEQY
TRBV20-1,STFRDGSYEQY
TRBV5-6,ASSLGGDGNTIY
TRBV27,ASSQRSRDSIDEQY
TRBV4-1,ASSHREVSEASYEQY
TRBV12-3/TRBV12-4,ASSFSPGQPQH
TRBV12-3/TRBV12-4,ASSLPSYEQY
TRBV20-1,SARALSVHGSNQPQH
TRBV12-3/TRBV12-4,ASTTSGTYNEQF
TRBV7-9,ASSSTTENSPLH
TRBV6-1,ASSEAQGWDYGYT
TRBV9,ASSVETGDSPRANVLT
TRBV7-9,ASSFGGRGNVEQF
TRBV7-3,ASSSAPYTKGDNEQF
TRBV7-6,ASSLGQGYNEKLF
TRBV7-2,ASSLIHFNPIQY
TRBV10-1,ASTSSRDEKLF
TRBV27,ASSLYLTNTGELF
TRBV28,ASSPLAAKNIQY
TRBV25-1,ASRDGLAGRGYNEQF
TRBV27,ASGRGVGPVYGYT
TRBV24-1,ATVDSNTGELF
TRBV6-6,ASSQLAAQETQY
TRBV7-3,ASSLIDSSYNEQF
TRBV28,ASFGGTAYEQY
TRBV6-5,ASSYEGNTEAF
TRBV4-1,ASSQEPGDYGYT
TRBV9,ASSQTSGELF
TRBV20-1,STRGTGTWPNEQF
TRBV6-2/TRBV6-3,ASSYPAGERATGELF
TRBV5-1,ASSLDRVEETQY
TRBV4-1,ASSQEDRVGYGYT
TRBV5-1,ASSPGGSYEQY
TRBV5-1,ASSLTAGFSSDEQY
TRBV6-2/TRBV6-3,AISYFAGQGALNTEAF
TRBV7-8,ASSLELAGRYEQY
TRBV20-1,SARDRAGYEQY
TRBV28,ASSLPGQAQETQY
TRBV7-6,ASSLGVAGVDTQY
TRBV3-1,ASSQDLGPDTQY
TRBV14,ASSQGFDSLLSYEQY
TRBV6-6,ASRRGGGEQPQH